The 16 T cell receptor beta chains in this list originate from one sample, sequenced in a study of identical twins. MiXCR, run by TCRdb on the 5' RACE reads, gives a single entry per CDR3 protein. The repertoire has 1.5 million to 2 million distinct CDR3 sequences, roughly 35% of them found once; the top ten carry about 0.27%. Sequenced: cord blood. The receptors originated from a newborn girl in good health.

V gene TRBV12-3 or TRBV12-4 combines with J gene TRBJ2-2; 7 nucleotides agree with TRBD2. Germline trimming cut 4 bases from V and 1 base from J; bases unmatched to any gene: 3. The CDR3 extends over 15 amino acids. The CDR3: CASSWTRGNTGELFF. CDR3 sequence (DNA): TGTGCCAGCAGTTGGACTAGGGGGAACACCGGGGAGCTGTTTTTT.

This clonotype has more than one count but fewer than ten. This chain connects TRBV6-6 to TRBJ2-3; D assignment may be TRBD1 or TRBD2 (6 bases each). Trimming took 8 bases from V and 3 from J, leaving 15 bases between them. Germline CDR1 and CDR2: MNHNY and SVGAGI (reference sequence). This CDR3 has 14 residues. CDR3 DNA sequence: TGTGCCAGCGGAATTCAGGGGAGGACAGATACGCAGTATTTT. Amino acid sequence: CASGIQGRTDTQYF.

The chain combines TRBV6-1 with TRBJ2-4, with 11 bases identical to TRBD1. Trimming took 4 bases from V and 3 from J; bases not matched to a gene: 5. This CDR3 has 16 amino acids. Per the germline V gene, CDR1 is MNHNS and CDR2 is SASEGT. As DNA, the CDR3 is TGTGCCAGCAGTGCCGGGACAGGGGGAGGCAAAAACATTCAGTACTTC. Protein: CASSAGTGGGKNIQYF.

This clonotype was seen a few times. This chain joins TRBV20-1 and TRBJ1-1; D is undetermined. The CDR3 runs 15 residues. The ends were cut back, 3 bases at V and 1 base at J, with 15 bases in the middle. Germline V gene sequence: CDR1 DFQATT, CDR2 SNEGSKA (reference sequence). The chain's CDR3 is CSASESPYSNTEAFF. Here the CDR3 DNA reads TGCAGTGCTAGCGAATCCCCATATTCGAACACTGAAGCTTTCTTT.

On this clonotype: Since a much larger clone is just one base distant, this may be a read error. The chain employs TRBV9 and TRBJ1-2, with D unclear. The V end was cut by 3 bases, the J end by 0 bases, with 6 bases between. CDR1 is SGDLS, CDR2 YYNGEE, per germline. The CDR3 is 13 amino acids. This chain's CDR3 is CASSETTNYGYTF. CDR3 in DNA: TGTGCCAGCAGCGAGACAACTAACTATGGCTACACCTTC.

This clonotype appeared many times. V is TRBV11-1 and J is TRBJ2-4; D remains unclear. The CDR3 has 14 amino acids. CDR1 and CDR2 from the germline V gene are SGHAT and FQDESV (reference sequence). Between the trimmed V and J ends, which lost 5 bases and 5 bases, there was a span of 13 bases. This CDR3 is CASSRTPTENIQYF. CDR3 coding DNA: TGTGCCAGCAGCAGGACCCCGACCGAAAACATTCAGTACTTC.

J is TRBJ2-5 and V is TRBV5-1, with D unresolved. Germline V lookup: CDR1 SGHRS, CDR2 YFSETQ. This CDR3 is built from 11 residues. The V end lost 0 bases, the J end lost 11 bases, and 8 bases lay between the germline ends. CDR3 sequence reads: CASSLGDGQYF. CDR3 nucleotide sequence: TGCGCCAGCAGCTTGGGTGACGGGCAGTACTTC. The whole variable domain, filled in from reference TRBV5-1 and TRBJ2-5, reads KAGVTQTPRYLIKTRGQQVTLSCSPISGHRSVSWYQQTPGQGLQFLFEYFSETQRNKGNFPGRFSGRQFSNSRSEMNVSTLELGDSALYLCASSLGDGQYFGPGTRLLVL.

The sample holds a few counts of this clonotype. This sequence joins TRBV20-1 and TRBJ2-1; 13 bases fit TRBD2. Germline V gives CDR1 DFQATT, CDR2 SNEGSKA (reference sequence). The CDR3 extends over 16 amino acids. Trimming removed 1 base from V and 5 bases from J; junction bases left unmatched: 5. The DNA for the CDR3 is TGCAGTGCTAGAGGCCTACTAGCGGGAGGGGACAATGAGCAGTTCTTC. Residues: CSARGLLAGGDNEQFF.

The V gene is TRBV25-1, the J gene TRBJ2-3; 7 nucleotides line up with TRBD1. Germline CDR1 reads MGHDK; CDR2 reads SYGVNS. The CDR3 loop spans 18 amino acids. The junction had 11 bases not matched to a gene; V was cut back by 1 base and J by 1 base. In DNA, the CDR3 is TGTGCCAGCAGTGAATTACCAACGACAGGGAAGGGCACAGATACGCAGTATTTT. This encodes CASSELPTTGKGTDTQYF.

Many counts were recorded for this clonotype. The chain uses TRBV29-1 and TRBJ1-2; 10 positions agree with TRBD1. The CDR3 length is 16 residues. V shed 2 bases and J 5 bases; nucleotides not matched to a gene: 11. Germline V gene data show CDR1 as SQVTM and CDR2 as ANQGSEA. Here the CDR3 DNA reads TGCAGCGTTGAAATTCGGGACAGGGGAGTCCGTTATGGCTACACCTTC. It encodes CSVEIRDRGVRYGYTF.

The gene calls are TRBV28 and TRBJ2-2; D uncertain. In germline, CDR1 is MDHEN, CDR2 SYDVKM. V dropped 3 bases and J dropped 1 base, with 3 bases sitting between them. The CDR3 loop spans 13 amino acids. CDR3 sequence reads: CASSFLNTGELFF. Here the CDR3 DNA reads TGTGCCAGCAGTTTCCTGAACACCGGGGAGCTGTTTTTT.

V and J are TRBV7-9 and TRBJ1-2; D gene unclear. The CDR3 loop spans 14 amino acids. CDR1 is SEHNR, CDR2 FQNEAQ, per germline (reference sequence). The V end was cut by 0 bases, the J end by 4 bases, with 9 bases between. In nucleotides, the CDR3 is TGTGCCAGCAGCTTAGCGCGGGGAACCTATGGCTACACCTTC. The encoded protein is CASSLARGTYGYTF.

The chain joins TRBV12-3 or TRBV12-4 to TRBJ1-1, with no clear D. The germline V and J ends were trimmed by 3 bases and 11 bases, with 16 bases remaining between them. CDR3 length: 13 residues. As DNA, the CDR3 is TGTGCCAGCAGTTTGGACCCACCCTCGCCCGCTTTCTTT. It encodes CASSLDPPSPAFF.

This chain joins TRBV15 and TRBJ2-3; D may be TRBD2 (6 bases). CDR1 and CDR2 (germline): LNHNV, YYDKDF (reference sequence). Trimming left V 0 bases short and J 2 bases short, with 18 bases between. There are 18 residues in the CDR3. The CDR3 reads CATSRDPGLASLTDTQYF. Written as DNA, the CDR3 is TGTGCCACCAGCAGAGATCCGGGGCTAGCGAGCCTCACAGATACGCAGTATTTT.

This clonotype has just a few counts. This chain joins TRBV20-1 and TRBJ1-1; D is unresolved. From germline, CDR1 is DFQATT and CDR2 SNEGSKA (reference sequence). The CDR3 is made up of 13 amino acids. Trimming left V 2 bases short and J 5 bases short, with 12 bases between. The DNA of the CDR3 is TGCAGTGCTAGACCAAAGTTAGGGACTGAAGCTTTCTTT. It codes for CSARPKLGTEAFF.

This clonotype has only a few counts. DNA for the CDR3: TGTGCCAGCAGCGCGGGACGTGGGGGACCGGGGTATGGCTACACCTTC. Encoded protein: CASSAGRGGPGYGYTF. The rearrangement uses TRBV9 and TRBJ1-2, with a tentative D call TRBD1 (5 bases). This CDR3 has 16 residues. Germline V gene sequence: CDR1 SGDLS, CDR2 YYNGEE. Trimming cost V 3 bases and J 5 bases, with 20 bases left between them.